These 27 T cell receptor beta chains were all obtained from the same sample, sequenced in a study of cytomegalovirus exposure and HLA in healthy donors. The PCR employed 60 Vbeta primers together with 13 Jbeta primers. Produced via immunoSEQ multiplex PCR; TCRdb's table is partial and in-frame only. Of about 160,000 clones listed, around 80% are singletons. Material: PBMCs. The receptors derive from a man aged 50 to 60 in good health and CMV-seropositive.

The rearrangement joins TRBV7-3 to TRBJ1-1, with no clear D. The germline V gene has CDR1 SGHTA and CDR2 FQGTGA. Trimming removed 1 base from V and 4 bases from J, with 10 bases in between. This CDR3 comprises 14 residues. The CDR3 bases are TGTGCCAGCAGCTTAAGTGGGGAGGTCACTGAAGCTTTCTTT. This translates into CASSLSGEVTEAFF.

This clone was recorded a few times. The rearrangement uses TRBV19 and TRBJ2-7; D is perhaps TRBD2 (5 bases). The length of the CDR3 is 13 residues. The V gene's germline CDR1 is LNHDA and CDR2 SQIVND (reference sequence). The V gene lost 1 base and the J gene lost 4 bases, with 8 bases spanning the gap. The CDR3 region has the DNA TGTGCCAGTAGTATAGCCCCGGGATACGAGCAGTACTTC. This encodes CASSIAPGYEQYF.

This chain joins TRBV18 and TRBJ1-2, with TRBD1 matching over 9 bases. Germline assignment: CDR1 KGHSH and CDR2 LQKENI. The CDR3 spans 20 residues. After removal of 6 bases from V and 1 base from J, the junction contained 21 bases not matched to a gene. The CDR3: CASSPPPGQGAHQFNYGYTF. In DNA form, the CDR3 reads TGTGCCAGCTCTCCTCCACCGGGACAGGGAGCCCATCAATTTAACTATGGCTACACCTTC. Full variable domain (remainder filled in from reference TRBV18 and TRBJ1-2): NAGVMQNPRHLVRRRGQEARLRCSPMKGHSHVYWYRQLPEEGLKFMVYLQKENIIDESGMPKERFSAEFPKEGPSILRIQQVVRGDSAAYFCASSPPPGQGAHQFNYGYTFGSGTRLTVV.

This clone was recorded a few times. The gene calls are TRBV19 and TRBJ1-2; weak D call: TRBD1 (5 bases). This CDR3 region has 12 residues. Germline lookup yields CDR1 LNHDA and CDR2 SQIVND (reference sequence). V lost 5 bases and J lost 8, with 12 bases in between. This CDR3 is CASSGRQRGYTF. CDR3 DNA sequence: TGTGCCAGTAGTGGACGACAGCGCGGCTACACCTTC.

V gene TRBV7-9 combines with J gene TRBJ1-1, with a possible D match to TRBD1 (6 bases). The V and J ends lost 3 bases and 4 bases respectively, with 12 bases between them. Per germline, CDR1 SEHNR and CDR2 FQNEAQ (reference sequence). The CDR3 contains 14 residues. The CDR3 nucleotides read TGTGCCAGCAGCTTTCAGGGGTCGGCCACTGAAGCTTTCTTT. It translates to CASSFQGSATEAFF. The complete variable domain, with remaining parts taken from reference TRBV7-9 and TRBJ1-1, reads DTGVSQNPRHKITKRGQNVTFRCDPISEHNRLYWYRQTLGQGPEFLTYFQNEAQLEKSRLLSDRFSAERPKGSFSTLEIQRTEQGDSAMYLCASSFQGSATEAFFGQGTRLTVV.

The chain uses TRBV4-1 and TRBJ1-2; D may be TRBD1 (6 bases). CDR1 MGHRA and CDR2 YSYEKL come from the germline V gene. V was clipped by 1 base and J by 4 bases, with 13 bases between them. The CDR3 consists of 15 residues. The CDR3 DNA reads TGCGCCAGCAGCCAAGTTCCAGGGGCGGGCTATGGCTACACCTTC. Amino acids: CASSQVPGAGYGYTF.

The chain links TRBV6-1 to TRBJ2-5, with a possible D match to TRBD1 (5 bases). The length of the CDR3 is 13 residues. Germline CDR1 is MNHNS and CDR2 is SASEGT. With 7 bases removed from V and 3 bases from J, the gap between germline ends came to 12 bases. DNA of the CDR3: TGTGCCAGCACCCAGGGATACAAAGAGACCCAGTACTTC. Translation gives CASTQGYKETQYF.

The V and J genes are TRBV27 and TRBJ1-2; 8 positions agree with TRBD1. The CDR3 is 16 residues long. J lost 6 bases, V lost 3 bases, and 12 bases had no gene match. The V gene's germline CDR1 is MNHEY and CDR2 SMNVEV (reference sequence). The DNA of the CDR3 is TGTGCCAGCAGTTTTCGGTTTAAGGACAGGGTGAATGGCTACACCTTC. Residues: CASSFRFKDRVNGYTF.

This clone was observed once. CDR3 residues: CASSLVEGNQPQHF. DNA for the CDR3: TGTGCCAGCAGCTTAGTAGAGGGCAATCAGCCCCAGCATTTT. This chain uses TRBV7-8 with TRBJ1-5; D is unclear. Trimming stripped 1 base from V and 2 bases from J, with 6 bases between. The CDR3 is 14 amino acids. CDR1 is SGHVS and CDR2 is FQNEAQ in the germline V gene.

The rearrangement uses TRBV15 and TRBJ1-5; TRBD1 is a possible D gene (6 bases). Per the germline V gene, CDR1 is LNHNV and CDR2 is YYDKDF (reference sequence). The CDR3 length is 15 residues. V was cut by 1 base and J by 7 bases, with 14 bases left in between. CDR3 nucleotide sequence: TGTGCCACCAGCAGAGGTATGGGGGGGGCCCAGCCCCAGCATTTT. Encoded protein: CATSRGMGGAQPQHF. The full variable domain, in which reference TRBV15 and TRBJ1-5 provide the parts outside the CDR3, is DAMVIQNPRYQVTQFGKPVTLSCSQTLNHNVMYWYQQKSSQAPKLLFHYYDKDFNNEADTPDNFQSRRPNTSFCFLDIRSPGLGDTAMYLCATSRGMGGAQPQHFGDGTRLSIL.

This chain joins TRBV10-1 and TRBJ1-1; D not certain. The V end was cut by 5 bases, the J end by 2 bases, with 9 bases between. The CDR3 spans 13 residues. Per the germline V gene, CDR1 is WNHNN and CDR2 is SYGVQD (reference sequence). Here the CDR3 reads CASSLAGNTEAFF. CDR3 nucleotide sequence: TGCGCCAGCAGTTTGGCGGGAAACACTGAAGCTTTCTTT.

The CDR3 sequence is CASSYSPNYEQYV. The DNA of the CDR3 is TGTGCCAGCAGTTACTCCCCCAACTACGAGCAGTACGTC. The genes are TRBV6-6 and TRBJ2-7, with D uncertain. Trimming cost V 0 bases and J 3 bases, with 6 bases left between them. The CDR3 runs to 13 residues. CDR1 MNHNY and CDR2 SVGAGI come from the germline V gene (reference sequence).

The chain carries TRBV19 and TRBJ2-3, with 7 bases matching TRBD1. The CDR3 has 14 amino acids. Germline CDR1 LNHDA, CDR2 SQIVND (reference sequence). Trimming removed 3 bases from V and 4 bases from J; junction bases left unmatched: 4. The CDR3 spells CASSIDRDADTQYF. The CDR3 coding sequence is TGTGCCAGTAGTATTGACAGGGACGCAGATACGCAGTATTTT.

The CDR3 sequence is CASSDPGLGGDTQYF. Here the CDR3 DNA reads TGTGCCAGCAGTGACCCGGGACTAGGGGGAGATACGCAGTATTTT. The genes are TRBV2 and TRBJ2-3; 8 bases map to TRBD2. CDR1 is SNHLY, CDR2 FYNNEI, per germline. Germline trimming cut 3 bases from V and 5 bases from J; bases unmatched to any gene: 7. This CDR3 region has 15 residues.

This clone was found once. The chain combines TRBV2 with TRBJ1-1, with D perhaps TRBD1 (6 bases). V was pared by 1 base and J by 0 bases, with 15 bases between. This CDR3 is 17 amino acids long. In germline, CDR1 is SNHLY, CDR2 FYNNEI. The CDR3 loop reads CASSEEGFTGMNTEAFF. CDR3 coding DNA: TGTGCCAGCAGTGAAGAAGGGTTTACAGGGATGAACACTGAAGCTTTCTTT.

The chain recombines TRBV2 with TRBJ2-1, with 8 bases matching TRBD2. V lost 6 bases, J lost 1 base, and 17 bases stayed unmatched. There are 19 residues in the CDR3. Germline-derived CDR1 and CDR2 are SNHLY and FYNNEI. DNA for the CDR3: TGTGCCAGCAGGTCCTACAGGGAAGGAGCGGGGGTTTCCTACAATGAGCAGTTCTTC. As protein: CASRSYREGAGVSYNEQFF.

The chain combines TRBV15 with TRBJ1-3; 7 bases agree with TRBD1. The CDR3 is 16 amino acids. Germline V gene data show CDR1 as LNHNV and CDR2 as YYDKDF (reference sequence). V was clipped by 0 bases and J by 6 bases; unmatched bases: 8. CDR3 protein: CATSRDQETGKNTIYF. In nucleotides, the CDR3 is TGTGCCACCAGCAGAGATCAAGAGACAGGGAAAAACACCATATATTTT. Together with reference TRBV15 and TRBJ1-3, the CDR3 gives the full variable domain: DAMVIQNPRYQVTQFGKPVTLSCSQTLNHNVMYWYQQKSSQAPKLLFHYYDKDFNNEADTPDNFQSRRPNTSFCFLDIRSPGLGDTAMYLCATSRDQETGKNTIYFGEGSWLTVV.

This clone was recorded a few times. The V call is TRBV4-1, the J call TRBJ2-7; perhaps TRBD2 as D (6 bases). Per germline, CDR1 MGHRA and CDR2 YSYEKL. This CDR3 spans 15 amino acids. Trimming left V 3 bases short and J 7 bases short, with 19 bases between. The CDR3, as DNA: TGCGCCAGCAGCCAGGACTACTCTCTAGGGCTAGAGCAGTACGTC. The encoded protein is CASSQDYSLGLEQYV.

The table lists this clone with a count of one. The chain recombines TRBV9 with TRBJ2-1; 13 bases align to TRBD2. This CDR3 spans 15 amino acids. Trimming took 4 bases from V and 10 from J; bases not matched to a gene: 8. CDR1 is SGDLS and CDR2 is YYNGEE in the germline V gene. The CDR3 spells CASSSSGTSGTEQFF. As DNA, the CDR3 is TGTGCCAGCAGCTCCTCCGGGACTAGCGGGACGGAGCAGTTCTTC.

The chain employs TRBV6-5 and TRBJ2-7; 8 nucleotides align to TRBD2. The CDR3 extends over 14 amino acids. Germline V gene data show CDR1 as MNHEY and CDR2 as SVGAGI. Losses at the gene ends were 4 bases for V and 3 bases for J; bases not matched to a gene: 5. CDR3 sequence: CASSLERGLYEQYF. As DNA, the CDR3 is TGTGCCAGCAGTTTAGAGCGGGGGCTCTACGAGCAGTACTTC.

The chain carries TRBV6-5 and TRBJ1-5, with D tentatively TRBD1 (5 bases). Trimming cost V 8 bases and J 7 bases, with 21 bases left between them. The CDR3 is 15 amino acids. The V gene's germline CDR1 is MNHEY and CDR2 SVGAGI. The CDR3 bases are TGTGCCAGCGGTCGGCAGGGCCTTTTGGGCCAGCCCCAGCATTTT. It specifies CASGRQGLLGQPQHF.

The chain couples TRBV11-3 to TRBJ1-2; tentative D call: TRBD1 (6 bases). V was shortened by 4 bases and J by 5 bases, with 17 bases between the two germline ends. Germline V lookup: CDR1 SGHNT, CDR2 YENEEA. CDR3 length equals 15 residues. The CDR3 region is CASSSLQDRIYGYTF. In DNA form, the CDR3 reads TGTGCCAGCAGCTCACTTCAGGACAGAATTTATGGCTACACCTTC. The entire variable domain, with the rest obtained from reference TRBV11-3 and TRBJ1-2, is as follows: EAGVVQSPRYKIIEKKQPVAFWCNPISGHNTLYWYLQNLGQGPELLIRYENEEAVDDSQLPKDRFSAERLKGVDSTLKIQPAELGDSAVYLCASSSLQDRIYGYTFGSGTRLTVV.

This rearrangement joins TRBV10-3 to TRBJ1-6, with D uncertain. V lost 6 bases and J 10 bases, leaving 16 bases between the germline ends. The CDR3 spans 14 residues. Germline loops: CDR1 ENHRY, CDR2 SYGVKD. DNA for the CDR3: TGTGCCATCAGGGACGGGTCCGGAGGGTCACCCCTCCACTTT. Its protein is CAIRDGSGGSPLHF.

V and J are TRBV5-1 and TRBJ1-3, with D uncertain. The CDR3 consists of 14 residues. Trimming stripped 4 bases from V and 0 bases from J, with 8 bases between. Germline CDR1 and CDR2: SGHRS and YFSETQ. DNA for the CDR3: TGCGCCAGCAGCGTTGGACTCTCTGGAAACACCATATATTTT. It encodes CASSVGLSGNTIYF.

The CDR3 nucleotides read TGTGCCAGTATGAGAAACAATGAGCAGTTCTTC. It translates to CASMRNNEQFF. The rearrangement links TRBV19 to TRBJ2-1; D gene ambiguous. This CDR3 comprises 11 residues. V was pared by 7 bases and J by 5 bases, with 6 bases between. The germline V gene has CDR1 LNHDA and CDR2 SQIVND (reference sequence).

This rearrangement joins TRBV10-3 to TRBJ1-2; 9 bases map to TRBD1. Germline V gene sequence: CDR1 ENHRY, CDR2 SYGVKD. CDR3 size: 16 residues. V lost 1 base to trimming and J lost 5 bases; unmatched junction nucleotides: 8. The CDR3 DNA reads TGTGCCATCAGTGAGTGGGACAGGGCGAGACTGTATGGCTACACCTTC. Protein sequence: CAISEWDRARLYGYTF.

The J gene is TRBJ1-4, the V gene TRBV11-2; D possibly corresponds to TRBD1 (5 bases). The CDR3 consists of 15 residues. CDR1 SGHAT and CDR2 FQNNGV come from the germline V gene. Trimming took 5 bases from V and 7 from J, leaving 17 bases between them. In nucleotides, the CDR3 is TGTGCCAGCAGCCTGCAGTCCCATAGGGGTGAAAAACTGTTTTTT. Translation gives CASSLQSHRGEKLFF.